This T cell receptor (beta chain) was observed in a study of blood T cell repertoires in COVID-19. Study overall: There were acute and convalescent COVID-19 samples, and they came from the United States, Italy and Spain.

This study enrolled people aged about 18 to 90 from about 26 US geographic areas. Cohort assignment relied on participant-reported clinical history. In the original workflow: For nucleated cells, counts were estimated from reference gene primer amplification. Only in-frame clones appear in the TCRdb table, and some are missing; sequencing was by immunoSEQ multiplex PCR. The V and J calls and clone size are taken from that table; D and trimming were inferred from the DNA. The sample holds about 440,000 clones, less than 95% seen once. With 5 bases clipped from V and 3 bases from J, the junction kept 6 bases outside the gene matches. The CDR3 spans 14 residues. CDR1 is SGHAT, CDR2 FQNNGV, per germline.

The chain links TRBV11-2 to TRBJ1-2, with 7 bases matching TRBD1. The source material was PBMCs or T cells enriched from blood (not recorded which). The receptor was isolated from a man younger than 35 who had recovered from COVID-19. DNA of the CDR3: TGTGCCAGCAGCCTGGACAGGTCCCACTATGGCTACACCTTC. Amino acids: CASSLDRSHYGYTF.